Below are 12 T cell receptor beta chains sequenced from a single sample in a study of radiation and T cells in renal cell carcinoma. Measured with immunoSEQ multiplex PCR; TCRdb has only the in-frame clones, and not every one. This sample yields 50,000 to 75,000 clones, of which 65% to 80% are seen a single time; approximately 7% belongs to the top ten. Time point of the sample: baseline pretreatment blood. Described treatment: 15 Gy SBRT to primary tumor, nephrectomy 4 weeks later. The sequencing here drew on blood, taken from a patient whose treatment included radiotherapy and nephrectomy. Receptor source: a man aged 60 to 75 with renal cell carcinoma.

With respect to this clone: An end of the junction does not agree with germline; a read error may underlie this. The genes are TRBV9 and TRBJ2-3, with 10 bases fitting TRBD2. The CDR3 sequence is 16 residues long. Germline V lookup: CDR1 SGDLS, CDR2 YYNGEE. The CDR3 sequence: CASSPGLAETTNTQYF. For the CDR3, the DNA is TGTGCCAGCAGCCCCGGACTAGCGGAGACCACAAATACGCAGTATTTT. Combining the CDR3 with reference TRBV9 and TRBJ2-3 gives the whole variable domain DSGVTQTPKHLITATGQRVTLRCSPRSGDLSVYWYQQSLDQGLQFLIQYYNGEERAKGNILERFSAQQFPDLHSELNLSSLELGDSALYFCASSPGLAETTNTQYFGPGTRLTVL.

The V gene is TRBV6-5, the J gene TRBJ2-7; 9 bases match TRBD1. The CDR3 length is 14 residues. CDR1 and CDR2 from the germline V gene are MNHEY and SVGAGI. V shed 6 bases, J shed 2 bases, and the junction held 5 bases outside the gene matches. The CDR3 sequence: CASRRDRATYEQYF. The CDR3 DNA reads TGTGCCAGCAGGAGGGACAGGGCAACCTACGAGCAGTACTTC.

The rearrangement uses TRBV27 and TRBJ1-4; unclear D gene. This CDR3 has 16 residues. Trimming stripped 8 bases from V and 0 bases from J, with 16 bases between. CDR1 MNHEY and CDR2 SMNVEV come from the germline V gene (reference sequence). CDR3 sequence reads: CASHLRGAATNEKLFF. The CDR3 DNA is TGTGCCAGCCACCTCCGGGGAGCCGCAACTAATGAAAAACTGTTTTTT.

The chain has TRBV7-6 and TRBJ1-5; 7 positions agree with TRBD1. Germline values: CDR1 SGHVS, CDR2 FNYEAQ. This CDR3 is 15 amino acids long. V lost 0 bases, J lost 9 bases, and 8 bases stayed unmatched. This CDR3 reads CASSLAQSGGWPQHF. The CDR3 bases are TGTGCCAGCAGCTTAGCGCAATCAGGGGGTTGGCCCCAGCATTTT.

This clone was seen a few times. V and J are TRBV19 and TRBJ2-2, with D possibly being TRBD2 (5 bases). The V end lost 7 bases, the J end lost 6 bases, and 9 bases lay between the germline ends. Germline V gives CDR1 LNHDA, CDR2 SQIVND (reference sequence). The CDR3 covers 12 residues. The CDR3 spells CASIGVPGELFF. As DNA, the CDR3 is TGTGCCAGTATCGGGGTGCCCGGGGAGCTGTTTTTT.

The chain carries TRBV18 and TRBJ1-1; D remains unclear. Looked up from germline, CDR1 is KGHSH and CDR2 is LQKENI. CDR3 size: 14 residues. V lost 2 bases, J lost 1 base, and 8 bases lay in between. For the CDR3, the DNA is TGTGCCAGCTCACCAGAGATAGCGAACACTGAAGCTTTCTTT. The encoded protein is CASSPEIANTEAFF.

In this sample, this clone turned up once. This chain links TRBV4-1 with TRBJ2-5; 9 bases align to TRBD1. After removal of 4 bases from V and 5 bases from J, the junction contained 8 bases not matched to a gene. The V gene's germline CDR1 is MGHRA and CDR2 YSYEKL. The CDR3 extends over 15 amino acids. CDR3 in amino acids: CASSPLGQGLETQYF. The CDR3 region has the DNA TGCGCCAGCAGCCCTCTCGGACAGGGGCTGGAGACCCAGTACTTC.

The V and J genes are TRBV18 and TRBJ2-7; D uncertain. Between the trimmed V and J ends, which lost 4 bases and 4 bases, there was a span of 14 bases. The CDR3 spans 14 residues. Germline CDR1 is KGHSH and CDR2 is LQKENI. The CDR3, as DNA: TGTGCCAGCTCACACAGTTGGACCGGGTACGAGCAGTACGTC. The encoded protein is CASSHSWTGYEQYV.

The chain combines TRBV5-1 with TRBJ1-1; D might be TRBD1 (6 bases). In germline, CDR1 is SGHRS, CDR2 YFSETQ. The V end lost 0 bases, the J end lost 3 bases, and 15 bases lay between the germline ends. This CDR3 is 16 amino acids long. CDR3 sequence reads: CASSLASGGAYTEAFF. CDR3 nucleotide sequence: TGCGCCAGCAGCTTGGCCAGTGGGGGGGCATACACTGAAGCTTTCTTT.

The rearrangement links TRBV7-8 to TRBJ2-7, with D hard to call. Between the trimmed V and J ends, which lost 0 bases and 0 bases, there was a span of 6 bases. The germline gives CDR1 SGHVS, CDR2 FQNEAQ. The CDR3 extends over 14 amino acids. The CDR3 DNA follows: TGTGCCAGCAGCTTAGCGGGTGGCTCCTACGAGCAGTACGTC. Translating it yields CASSLAGGSYEQYV.

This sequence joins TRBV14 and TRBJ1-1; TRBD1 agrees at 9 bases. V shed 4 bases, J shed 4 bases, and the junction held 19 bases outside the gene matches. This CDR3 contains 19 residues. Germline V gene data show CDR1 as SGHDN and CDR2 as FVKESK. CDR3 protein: CASSLPPPGQGFQSTEAFF. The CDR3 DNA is TGTGCCAGCAGCCTACCTCCTCCGGGACAGGGTTTCCAGAGCACTGAAGCTTTCTTT.

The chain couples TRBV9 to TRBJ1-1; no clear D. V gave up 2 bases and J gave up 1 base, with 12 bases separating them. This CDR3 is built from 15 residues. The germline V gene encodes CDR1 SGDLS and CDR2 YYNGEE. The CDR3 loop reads CASSVLNTANTEAFF. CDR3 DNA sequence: TGTGCCAGCAGCGTCCTCAACACGGCGAACACTGAAGCTTTCTTT.